The sequence of this TCR beta chain was determined in a study of identical twins. Overall study results and limits: Within twin pairs, the out-of-frame alpha sequences they shared showed excess low generation probability. Model-predicted out-of-frame TCR alpha sharing fell below observed values in monozygotic twins.

A single record per CDR3 protein comes from TCRdb applying MiXCR to the 5' RACE reads. The repertoire holds around 340,000 distinct CDR3 sequences, with roughly 9% as singletons. This CDR3 has 13 residues. V lost 4 bases and J lost 3; bases outside the gene matches: 2. Germline-derived CDR1 and CDR2 are SEHNR and FQNEAQ (reference sequence). In its sample, this clonotype was seen many times. The antigen remains undetermined. Sample: naive T cells sorted from blood. The rearrangement uses TRBV7-9 and TRBJ2-5; 7 bases map to TRBD2. The TCR was taken from a woman between 45 and 60 years old in good health. This CDR3 reads CASSYTSEETQYF. CDR3 DNA sequence: TGTGCCAGCAGCTATACTAGCGAAGAGACCCAGTACTTC.